This T cell receptor (beta chain) was retrieved from a study of response to subunit inactivated influenza vaccine. TCRdb re-called the RT-PCR reads with MiXCR, one entry per CDR3 protein. This sample has approximately 500,000 distinct CDR3 sequences, with under 25% found just once. There are 15 residues in the CDR3. Germline V lookup: CDR1 SGHKS, CDR2 YYEKEE (reference sequence). Trimming stripped 4 bases from V and 5 bases from J, with 18 bases between. This clonotype turned up a few times. This sample was also put to use in a study of T cells expressing NK-cell markers. This second study says: It was by 5'RACE template switching with UMIs that TCR beta cDNA was made. Cells sorted as CD3+CD56+NKG2C+, CD3+CD56+NKG2C- and CD3+CD56-NKG2C+ T cells supplied the TCR beta repertoires. Most of the eight sequenced donors tested HCMV-seropositive; one tested seronegative. In a few donors, dominant clonotypes made up roughly 28.3-65% of CD3+CD56-NKG2C+ cells.

Sequencing was performed on CD4+ T cells sorted from PBMCs, taken roughly 12 days after vaccination. The chain uses TRBV5-5 and TRBJ2-5, with D possibly being TRBD2 (6 bases). The sequence came from a man aged 50-60 years who received an inactivated influenza vaccine. The CDR3 DNA follows: TGTGCCAGCAGCCGGCGGGGAATTGGCGAGGAGACCCAGTACTTC. Translated: CASSRRGIGEETQYF.